Presented here are 15 T cell receptor beta chains from one specimen sequenced in a study of identical twins. Using its own MiXCR run on the 5' RACE reads, TCRdb lists one record per CDR3 protein. The data show 400,000 to 550,000 distinct CDR3 sequences, roughly an eighth seen once. These sequences were also reported in another study, on yellow fever vaccine responses in identical twins.

Specimen: CD4+ T cells sorted from blood. The receptor set was obtained from a woman in her late teens or twenties in good health.

This clonotype was counted between two and nine times. This chain connects TRBV7-2 to TRBJ2-5; possible D gene TRBD2, 5 bases. Germline CDR1 reads SGHTA; CDR2 reads FQGNSA. The V end lost 3 bases, the J end lost 5 bases, and 16 bases lay between the germline ends. The CDR3 consists of 15 residues. This CDR3 reads CASSFQQRSGETQYF. The CDR3 DNA follows: TGTGCCAGCAGCTTCCAACAGCGGAGTGGGGAGACCCAGTACTTC.

The table lists this clonotype with many counts. The genes are TRBV12-3 or TRBV12-4 and TRBJ2-4; possible D gene TRBD1, 5 bases. The V end lost 2 bases, the J end lost 2 bases, and 7 bases lay between the germline ends. The CDR3 is made up of 14 amino acids. This chain's CDR3 is CASSLPGSKNIQYF. DNA for the CDR3: TGTGCCAGCAGTTTACCAGGGTCCAAAAACATTCAGTACTTC.

The V call is TRBV20-1, the J call TRBJ2-1; TRBD1 aligns across 7 bases. V lost 0 bases to trimming and J lost 2 bases; unmatched junction nucleotides: 10. Germline CDR1 reads DFQATT; CDR2 reads SNEGSKA (reference sequence). The CDR3 is made up of 17 amino acids. The chain's CDR3 is CSARDLLEGATYNEQFF. CDR3 coding DNA: TGCAGTGCTAGAGATCTACTTGAGGGGGCGACCTACAATGAGCAGTTCTTC.

This clonotype was found many times. The chain is built from TRBV29-1 and TRBJ2-7, with 7 positions matching TRBD1. This CDR3 contains 13 residues. Germline V gene lookup returns CDR1 SQVTM and CDR2 ANQGSEA. Germline trimming cut 3 bases from V and 3 bases from J; bases unmatched to any gene: 5. Here the CDR3 reads CSVDGSGGYEQYF. CDR3 nucleotide sequence: TGCAGCGTTGATGGCTCAGGGGGCTACGAGCAGTACTTC.

The chain has TRBV28 and TRBJ1-2; tentative D call: TRBD1 (5 bases). The germline V and J ends were trimmed by 4 bases and 5 bases, with 14 bases remaining between them. The CDR3 extends over 14 amino acids. The germline gives CDR1 MDHEN, CDR2 SYDVKM. CDR3 sequence (DNA): TGTGCCAGCAGTTACGGGGGTACGGAATATGGCTACACCTTC. It specifies CASSYGGTEYGYTF.

This clonotype has just a few counts. The chain employs TRBV11-3 and TRBJ2-3, with TRBD2 as a possible D gene (6 bases). V was cut by 1 base and J by 0 bases, with 17 bases left in between. Germline V gives CDR1 SGHNT, CDR2 YENEEA. The CDR3 contains 18 residues. CDR3 in DNA: TGTGCCAGCAGCTTAGTTGGAGGGAGATCCCTCAGCACAGATACGCAGTATTTT. This encodes CASSLVGGRSLSTDTQYF.

V and J are TRBV2 and TRBJ2-7, with 10 bases identical to TRBD1. CDR1 is SNHLY, CDR2 FYNNEI, per germline. The length of the CDR3 is 14 residues. V lost 6 bases to trimming and J lost 2 bases; unmatched junction nucleotides: 4. DNA of the CDR3: TGTGCCAGCAGGCCCGGGACAGGGGCCTACGAGCAGTACTTC. This sequence encodes CASRPGTGAYEQYF.

In this sample, this clonotype turned up a few times. The chain has TRBV21-1 and TRBJ2-7; the table's D call TRBD2 went unverified against the DNA. TRBV21-1 corresponds to a pseudogene. This CDR3 region has 14 residues. DNA of the CDR3: TGTGCCAGCAGCAAAGAGGAGGCAGCCTACGAGCAGTACTTC. It codes for CASSKEEAAYEQYF.

This clonotype was found a few times. The chain employs TRBV5-1 and TRBJ2-1, with 7 bases matching TRBD2. The CDR3 length is 16 residues. Looked up from germline, CDR1 is SGHRS and CDR2 is YFSETQ. With V trimmed by 0 bases and J by 7 bases, 10 bases remained unmatched. The CDR3 loop reads CASSLAPAGVGNEQFF. CDR3 nucleotide sequence: TGCGCCAGCAGCTTGGCCCCTGCGGGGGTGGGGAATGAGCAGTTCTTC.

V usage is TRBV7-2 and J usage is TRBJ2-3; 7 bases are shared with TRBD2. The ends lost 2 bases at V and 2 bases at J; junction bases unmatched: 4. In germline, CDR1 is SGHTA, CDR2 FQGNSA. The CDR3 consists of 15 residues. CDR3 protein: CASSLRSGTTDTQYF. Written as DNA, the CDR3 is TGTGCCAGCAGCTTAAGAAGCGGGACCACAGATACGCAGTATTTT.

This rearrangement joins TRBV14 to TRBJ2-3; D is possibly TRBD1 (6 bases). CDR1 is SGHDN, CDR2 FVKESK, per germline. CDR3 length equals 17 residues. Trimming left V 0 bases short and J 3 bases short, with 16 bases between. CDR3 residues: CASSQDLALTGTDTQYF. The DNA of the CDR3 is TGTGCCAGCAGCCAAGATCTGGCGCTTACAGGGACAGATACGCAGTATTTT.

In this sample, this clonotype turned up many times. V is TRBV7-9 and J is TRBJ1-2; TRBD1 agrees at 8 bases. This CDR3 contains 15 residues. J gave up 1 base and V 5 bases, and 6 bases lay outside the gene matches. Per the germline V gene, CDR1 is SEHNR and CDR2 is FQNEAQ (reference sequence). The CDR3 DNA reads as TGTGCCAGCAGCATACAGGGGGAGATTAACTATGGCTACACCTTC. This codes for CASSIQGEINYGYTF.

The chain combines TRBV5-1 with TRBJ2-3; D unclear. Deletions cut 4 bases from V and 4 bases from J, with 13 bases between. Germline V gene lookup returns CDR1 SGHRS and CDR2 YFSETQ. The CDR3 is 14 amino acids. The CDR3 protein is CASSGLPVADTQYF. The CDR3 nucleotides are TGCGCCAGCAGCGGTCTCCCTGTCGCAGATACGCAGTATTTT. The variable domain in full, with the rest retrieved from reference TRBV5-1 and TRBJ2-3, is KAGVTQTPRYLIKTRGQQVTLSCSPISGHRSVSWYQQTPGQGLQFLFEYFSETQRNKGNFPGRFSGRQFSNSRSEMNVSTLELGDSALYLCASSGLPVADTQYFGPGTRLTVL.

This chain connects TRBV5-1 to TRBJ1-1; 7 bases match TRBD1. V lost 3 bases and J lost 1; bases outside the gene matches: 9. The CDR3 is made up of 16 amino acids. The germline V gene encodes CDR1 SGHRS and CDR2 YFSETQ. The DNA for the CDR3 is TGCGCCAGCAGCTCCCCTGGACAGGTCGGGAACACTGAAGCTTTCTTT. This encodes CASSSPGQVGNTEAFF.

This clonotype was detected ten times or more. The chain couples TRBV7-9 to TRBJ1-1; 7 bases match TRBD1. From germline, CDR1 is SEHNR and CDR2 FQNEAQ (reference sequence). With 7 bases clipped from V and 1 base from J, the junction kept 6 bases outside the gene matches. The CDR3 spans 14 residues. CDR3 amino acids: CASTGDSKNTEAFF. The CDR3 nucleotides read TGTGCCAGCACCGGGGACAGCAAGAACACTGAAGCTTTCTTT. Full variable domain (outside the CDR3, taken from reference TRBV7-9 and TRBJ1-1): DTGVSQNPRHKITKRGQNVTFRCDPISEHNRLYWYRQTLGQGPEFLTYFQNEAQLEKSRLLSDRFSAERPKGSFSTLEIQRTEQGDSAMYLCASTGDSKNTEAFFGQGTRLTVV.